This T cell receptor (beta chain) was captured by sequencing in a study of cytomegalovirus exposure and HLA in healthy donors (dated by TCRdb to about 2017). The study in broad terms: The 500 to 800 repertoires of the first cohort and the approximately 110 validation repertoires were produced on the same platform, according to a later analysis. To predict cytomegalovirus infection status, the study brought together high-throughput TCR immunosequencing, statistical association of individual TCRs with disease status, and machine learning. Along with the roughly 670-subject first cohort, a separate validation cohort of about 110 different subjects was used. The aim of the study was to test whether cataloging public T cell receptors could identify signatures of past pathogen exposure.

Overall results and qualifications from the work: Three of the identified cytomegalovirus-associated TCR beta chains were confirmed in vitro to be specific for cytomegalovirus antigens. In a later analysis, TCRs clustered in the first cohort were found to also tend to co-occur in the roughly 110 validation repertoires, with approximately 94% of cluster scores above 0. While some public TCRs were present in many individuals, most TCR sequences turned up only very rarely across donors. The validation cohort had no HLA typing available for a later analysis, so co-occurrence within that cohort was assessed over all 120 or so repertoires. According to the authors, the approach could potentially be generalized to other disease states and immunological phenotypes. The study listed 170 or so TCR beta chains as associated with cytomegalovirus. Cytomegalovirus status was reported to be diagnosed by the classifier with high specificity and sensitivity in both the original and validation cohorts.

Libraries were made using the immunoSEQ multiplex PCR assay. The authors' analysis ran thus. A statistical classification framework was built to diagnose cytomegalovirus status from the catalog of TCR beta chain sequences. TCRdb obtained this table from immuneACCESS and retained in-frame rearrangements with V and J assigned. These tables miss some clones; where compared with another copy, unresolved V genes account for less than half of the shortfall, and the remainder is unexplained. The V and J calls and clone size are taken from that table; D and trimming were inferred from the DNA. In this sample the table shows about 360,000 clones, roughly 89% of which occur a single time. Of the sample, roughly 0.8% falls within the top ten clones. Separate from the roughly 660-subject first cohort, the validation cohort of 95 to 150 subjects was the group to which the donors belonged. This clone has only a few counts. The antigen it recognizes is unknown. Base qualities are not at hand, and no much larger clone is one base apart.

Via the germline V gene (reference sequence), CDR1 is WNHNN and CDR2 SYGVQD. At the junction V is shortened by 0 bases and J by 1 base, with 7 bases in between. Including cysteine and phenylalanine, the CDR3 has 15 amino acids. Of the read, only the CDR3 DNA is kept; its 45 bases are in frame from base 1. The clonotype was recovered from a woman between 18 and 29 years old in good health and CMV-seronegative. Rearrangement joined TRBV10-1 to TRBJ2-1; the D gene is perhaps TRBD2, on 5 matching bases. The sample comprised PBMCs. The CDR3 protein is CASSESSASYNEQFF. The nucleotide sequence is TGCGCCAGCAGTGAGTCTAGCGCGTCCTACAATGAGCAGTTCTTC.